One sample yielded the 17 T cell receptor beta chains listed below, sequenced in a study of PD-1 blockade in classical Hodgkin lymphoma. Each patient's relapse followed autologous stem cell transplantation, and brentuximab vedotin exposure varied. Only in-frame clones appear in the TCRdb table, and some are missing; sequencing was by immunoSEQ multiplex PCR. The sample yields 6,500 to 7,500 clones, around four fifths seen once. The input for sequencing was peripheral blood mononuclear cells (PBMCs), taken before the second cycle of nivolumab. All receptors derive from a human donor with classical Hodgkin lymphoma.

The chain is built from TRBV6-5 and TRBJ2-3; D call uncertain. Germline V lookup: CDR1 MNHEY, CDR2 SVGAGI. Trimming removed 10 bases at V and 8 bases at J, with 16 bases between. This CDR3 has 12 amino acids. The CDR3 nucleotides are TGTGCCACCAAGGACCCTAAGGTTACGCAGTATTTT. Protein: CATKDPKVTQYF.

By proportion, this clone is medium-sized. The chain uses TRBV28 and TRBJ2-2; a possible D gene is TRBD1 (5 bases). CDR1 and CDR2 from the germline V gene are MDHEN and SYDVKM. With 6 bases removed from V and 1 base from J, the gap between germline ends came to 12 bases. This CDR3 region has 15 residues. The CDR3 sequence is CASRPTDQNTGELFF. The CDR3 coding sequence is TGTGCCAGCAGACCGACAGATCAGAACACCGGGGAGCTGTTTTTT.

V gene TRBV10-3 combines with J gene TRBJ1-3, with a possible D match to TRBD1 (5 bases). Germline assignment: CDR1 ENHRY and CDR2 SYGVKD. Trimming shortened V by 4 bases and J by 0 bases, and 13 bases separated the two germline ends. The CDR3 contains 16 residues. In DNA, the CDR3 is TGTGCCATCAGTGCGCCGACAGAAGACTCTGGAAACACCATATATTTT. It is translated as CAISAPTEDSGNTIYF.

This chain joins TRBV18 and TRBJ1-6; 7 positions match TRBD1. The CDR3 spans 14 residues. J gave up 5 bases and V 4 bases, and 2 bases lay outside the gene matches. Germline lookup yields CDR1 KGHSH and CDR2 LQKENI. In DNA, the CDR3 is TGTGCCAGCTCACGGGACAGAGATAATTCACCCCTCCACTTT. It is translated as CASSRDRDNSPLHF.

CDR3 in DNA: TGCAGCGTTTCGGACTGGAGCTCCTACGAGCAGTACTTC. This encodes CSVSDWSSYEQYF. The chain employs TRBV29-1 and TRBJ2-7; weak D call: TRBD2 (5 bases). Germline CDR1 SQVTM, CDR2 ANQGSEA. Trimming left V 5 bases short and J 0 bases short, with 11 bases between. The CDR3 extends over 13 amino acids.

The rearrangement links TRBV28 to TRBJ1-2, with 7 bases matching TRBD1. J gave up 4 bases and V 4 bases, and 18 bases lay outside the gene matches. The germline V gene has CDR1 MDHEN and CDR2 SYDVKM. The CDR3 totals 18 residues. The CDR3 spells CASSSPQQQGFSGYGYTF. CDR3 nucleotides: TGTGCCAGCAGTTCACCCCAACAACAGGGGTTTAGTGGCTATGGCTACACCTTC.

This clone was seen only a few times. The rearrangement joins TRBV13 to TRBJ2-7, with 8 bases matching TRBD1. Unmatched junction bases numbered 4, after V lost 5 bases and J lost 1 base. Germline-derived CDR1 and CDR2 are PRHDT and FYEKMQ (reference sequence). This CDR3 spans 14 amino acids. CDR3 coding DNA: TGTGCCAGCAGCCAGGGGGCAGCTTCCTACGAGCAGTACTTC. Amino acids: CASSQGAASYEQYF.

The CDR3 sequence: CASSPGTSGYNEQFF. The CDR3 DNA follows: TGTGCCAGCAGCCCCGGGACTAGCGGTTACAATGAGCAGTTCTTC. V gene TRBV7-8 combines with J gene TRBJ2-1, with 11 bases lining up with TRBD2. The V gene end was trimmed by 5 bases and the J gene end by 4 bases; junction bases not matched to a gene: 4. The CDR3 is 15 residues long. The germline V gene has CDR1 SGHVS and CDR2 FQNEAQ.

Worth noting for this clone: This specimen includes other DNA sequences encoding the same CDR3. The chain joins TRBV19 to TRBJ2-7, with 9 bases matching TRBD1. The germline V gene has CDR1 LNHDA and CDR2 SQIVND (reference sequence). With V trimmed by 1 base and J by 5 bases, 3 bases remained unmatched. This CDR3 spans 14 amino acids. This CDR3 is CASSIGGQGNEQYF. Here the CDR3 DNA reads TGTGCCAGTAGTATAGGCGGACAGGGGAACGAGCAGTACTTC.

This chain links TRBV19 with TRBJ1-1, with 7 positions matching TRBD1. With V trimmed by 2 bases and J by 6 bases, 6 bases remained unmatched. This CDR3 is built from 14 residues. CDR1 LNHDA and CDR2 SQIVND come from the germline V gene (reference sequence). CDR3 amino acids: CASSIQQGMAEAFF. For the CDR3, the DNA is TGTGCCAGTAGTATACAACAGGGGATGGCTGAAGCTTTCTTT. Looking up the rest from reference TRBV19 and TRBJ1-1 gives the full variable domain: DGGITQSPKYLFRKEGQNVTLSCEQNLNHDAMYWYRQDPGQGLRLIYYSQIVNDFQKGDIAEGYSVSREKKESFPLTVTSAQKNPTAFYLCASSIQQGMAEAFFGQGTRLTVV.

The chain joins TRBV30 to TRBJ2-3, with 10 nucleotides matching TRBD2. V gave up 3 bases and J gave up 3 bases; unmatched junction bases: 0. Germline CDR1 and CDR2: GTSNPN and SVGIG (reference sequence). CDR3 length equals 13 residues. The CDR3 protein is CAWRGLATDTQYF. In DNA form, the CDR3 reads TGTGCCTGGAGGGGACTAGCGACAGATACGCAGTATTTT.

The chain links TRBV6-1 to TRBJ1-2; D ambiguous. The CDR3 spans 15 residues. Germline CDR1 is MNHNS and CDR2 is SASEGT. The V and J ends lost 1 base and 7 bases respectively, with 16 bases between them. Here the CDR3 DNA reads TGTGCCAGCAGTGAAGTCTGGGCAACCCCTGGTGGCTACACCTTC. Translating it yields CASSEVWATPGGYTF.

J is TRBJ2-7 and V is TRBV28; 7 bases agree with TRBD1. The CDR3 spans 17 residues. Germline assignment: CDR1 MDHEN and CDR2 SYDVKM. V gave up 3 bases and J gave up 0 bases; unmatched junction bases: 11. In nucleotides, the CDR3 is TGTGCCAGCAGTTTTTTGGGTGAGACAGGGAGCTCCTACGAGCAGTACTTC. It translates to CASSFLGETGSSYEQYF. Variable domain in full (rest from reference TRBV28 and TRBJ2-7): DVKVTQSSRYLVKRTGEKVFLECVQDMDHENMFWYRQDPGLGLRLIYFSYDVKMKEKGDIPEGYSVSREKKERFSLILESASTNQTSMYLCASSFLGETGSSYEQYFGPGTRLTVT.

The J gene is TRBJ2-3, the V gene TRBV7-2; 13 bases line up with TRBD2. The CDR3 spans 18 residues. CDR1 and CDR2 (germline): SGHTA, FQGNSA. The junction had 9 bases not matched to a gene; V was cut back by 6 bases and J by 0 bases. The CDR3 DNA is TGTGCCAGCAGTTTGGGACTAGCGGGGACAACTAGCACAGATACGCAGTATTTT. The encoded protein is CASSLGLAGTTSTDTQYF.

The chain links TRBV19 to TRBJ2-3, with TRBD1 matching 9 bases. Germline-derived CDR1 and CDR2 are LNHDA and SQIVND (reference sequence). CDR3 length: 14 residues. The J segment lost 4 bases and the V segment lost 5 bases, leaving 4 bases of the junction unmatched. CDR3 sequence (DNA): TGTGCCAGTAGTTTCACAGGGGGCGCAGATACGCAGTATTTT. This sequence encodes CASSFTGGADTQYF. Filled out from reference TRBV19 and TRBJ2-3, the complete variable domain reads DGGITQSPKYLFRKEGQNVTLSCEQNLNHDAMYWYRQDPGQGLRLIYYSQIVNDFQKGDIAEGYSVSREKKESFPLTVTSAQKNPTAFYLCASSFTGGADTQYFGPGTRLTVL.

The V call is TRBV18, the J call TRBJ2-3, with TRBD2 as a possible D gene (5 bases). Germline V gene lookup returns CDR1 KGHSH and CDR2 LQKENI. The CDR3 runs to 14 residues. The V gene lost 0 bases and the J gene lost 3 bases, with 7 bases spanning the gap. CDR3 DNA sequence: TGTGCCAGCTCACCACCCGGGGAGACAGATACGCAGTATTTT. The encoded protein is CASSPPGETDTQYF. Filled out from reference TRBV18 and TRBJ2-3, the complete variable domain reads NAGVMQNPRHLVRRRGQEARLRCSPMKGHSHVYWYRQLPEEGLKFMVYLQKENIIDESGMPKERFSAEFPKEGPSILRIQQVVRGDSAAYFCASSPPGETDTQYFGPGTRLTVL.

The rearrangement uses TRBV27 and TRBJ1-5; D is unclear. Germline values: CDR1 MNHEY, CDR2 SMNVEV (reference sequence). V lost 5 bases, J lost 7 bases, and 12 bases lay in between. The CDR3 loop spans 13 amino acids. The CDR3 nucleotides read TGTGCCAGCAGTATCAATCGGGAACAGCCCCAGCATTTT. Its protein product is CASSINREQPQHF.